A single sample is the source of the 13 T cell receptor beta chains below, sequenced in a study of blood T cell repertoires in COVID-19. The method was immunoSEQ multiplex PCR; TCRdb's version includes in-frame clones alone and lacks a portion of them. The sample carries hundreds of thousands of clones, roughly 80% recorded once. Input material: PBMCs or T cells enriched from blood (not recorded which). The receptors come from a man under 40 with acute COVID-19.

J is TRBJ2-3 and V is TRBV7-6; 12 nucleotides match TRBD2. Germline CDR1 SGHVS, CDR2 FNYEAQ. After removal of 5 bases from V and 4 bases from J, the junction contained 4 bases not matched to a gene. CDR3 size: 15 residues. The CDR3 is CASSPSGGGSDTQYF. The CDR3 DNA follows: TGTGCCAGCAGCCCTAGCGGGGGGGGGTCAGATACGCAGTATTTT.

The J gene is TRBJ1-2, the V gene TRBV28; D might be TRBD1 (5 bases). Germline V CDR1 and CDR2: MDHEN, SYDVKM. Trimming left V 6 bases short and J 7 bases short, with 9 bases between. This CDR3 comprises 11 residues. CDR3 amino acids: CASRAGGGYTF. CDR3 DNA: TGTGCCAGCAGGGCGGGGGGTGGCTACACCTTC.

As DNA, the CDR3 is TGTGCCAGCAGTTACAGGAGGGGGCTAGGCTATGGCTACACCTTC. Translated: CASSYRRGLGYGYTF. V is TRBV6-5 and J is TRBJ1-2; the match to TRBD1 covers 7 bases. Germline assignment: CDR1 MNHEY and CDR2 SVGAGI. The CDR3 extends over 15 amino acids. V shed 2 bases, J shed 4 bases, and the junction held 7 bases outside the gene matches.

V gene TRBV2 combines with J gene TRBJ1-1; TRBD1 matches 9 bases. This CDR3 has 13 residues. Trimming took 6 bases from V and 7 from J; bases not matched to a gene: 6. Germline V lookup: CDR1 SNHLY, CDR2 FYNNEI. For the CDR3, the DNA is TGTGCCAGCAGGCTGGACAGGGGCGGTGAAGCTTTCTTT. It translates to CASRLDRGGEAFF. The variable domain in full, completed from reference TRBV2 and TRBJ1-1, reads EPEVTQTPSHQVTQMGQEVILRCVPISNHLYFYWYRQILGQKVEFLVSFYNNEISEKSEIFDDQFSVERPDGSNFTLKIRSTKLEDSAMYFCASRLDRGGEAFFGQGTRLTVV.

This chain uses TRBV29-1 with TRBJ1-2, with D unclear. CDR1 and CDR2 from the germline V gene are SQVTM and ANQGSEA. This CDR3 region has 12 residues. V was cut by 3 bases and J by 8 bases, with 13 bases left in between. The CDR3: CSVESGGNGYTF. The CDR3 bases are TGCAGCGTTGAGAGTGGAGGCAACGGCTACACCTTC.

The V call is TRBV7-2, the J call TRBJ1-2, with D unresolved. CDR1 is SGHTA and CDR2 is FQGNSA in the germline V gene. V lost 4 bases to trimming and J lost 0 bases, with 6 bases between them. The CDR3 totals 13 residues. The CDR3 sequence: CASSSGANYGYTF. CDR3 DNA: TGTGCCAGCAGCTCGGGAGCTAACTATGGCTACACCTTC.

The CDR3 DNA reads TGTGCCAGCAGCGAATCTAGCGGTACTGGCACAGATACGCAGTATTTT. Its translation is CASSESSGTGTDTQYF. The chain couples TRBV7-3 to TRBJ2-3; 7 bases are shared with TRBD2. There are 16 residues in the CDR3. The V gene end was trimmed by 5 bases and the J gene end by 1 base; junction bases not matched to a gene: 9. The V gene's germline CDR1 is SGHTA and CDR2 FQGTGA. The full variable domain, rest sourced from reference TRBV7-3 and TRBJ2-3, is GAGVSQTPSNKVTEKGKYVELRCDPISGHTALYWYRQSLGQGPEFLIYFQGTGAADDSGLPNDRFFAVRPEGSVSTLKIQRTERGDSAVYLCASSESSGTGTDTQYFGPGTRLTVL.

V and J are TRBV6-5 and TRBJ1-1; D ambiguous. Per the germline V gene, CDR1 is MNHEY and CDR2 is SVGAGI. This CDR3 is built from 13 residues. Trimming stripped 5 bases from V and 1 base from J, with 8 bases between. The CDR3 nucleotides are TGTGCCAGCAGTCGCGAGGGGAACACTGAAGCTTTCTTT. It yields the protein CASSREGNTEAFF.

Remarks on this clone: Germline and junction disagree at one end, which may indicate a read error. The CDR3 loop reads CASSRQGEETQYF. In nucleotides, the CDR3 is TGTGCCAGCAGCCGACAGGGGGAAGAGACCCAGTACTTC. The chain is built from TRBV5-1 and TRBJ2-5; 9 nucleotides line up with TRBD1. CDR3 length: 13 residues. Looked up from germline, CDR1 is SGHRS and CDR2 is YFSETQ.

V and J are TRBV9 and TRBJ2-4; a weak D match, TRBD2 (6 bases). Deletions cut 6 bases from V and 7 bases from J, with 17 bases between. Germline V gives CDR1 SGDLS, CDR2 YYNGEE. The CDR3 sequence is 14 residues long. The CDR3 coding sequence is TGTGCCAGCACCCCTAGCGCCTACGGTAACATTCAGTACTTC. Translated, it gives CASTPSAYGNIQYF.

Here the CDR3 DNA reads TGCAGCGTTGAACCCCGAGGGGGAAACTATGGCTACACCTTC. The encoded protein is CSVEPRGGNYGYTF. The chain recombines TRBV29-1 with TRBJ1-2, with TRBD1 as a possible D gene (6 bases). V was pared by 2 bases and J by 2 bases, with 12 bases between. CDR3 length: 14 residues. CDR1 SQVTM and CDR2 ANQGSEA come from the germline V gene.

V is TRBV11-2 and J is TRBJ1-2, with D possibly being TRBD1 (6 bases). Trimming cost V 1 base and J 4 bases, with 16 bases left between them. The germline CDR1 and CDR2 sequences are SGHAT and FQNNGV. The CDR3 length is 16 residues. In DNA form, the CDR3 reads TGTGCCAGCAGCTTAGTACAGGGATCCTCAACCTATGGCTACACCTTC. Amino acids: CASSLVQGSSTYGYTF.

On this clone itself: One end of the junction does not line up with germline, which may come from a read error. The V gene is TRBV5-1, the J gene TRBJ1-1; no clear D gene. Germline V gene data show CDR1 as SGHRS and CDR2 as YFSETQ. The CDR3 is 14 residues long. DNA of the CDR3: TGTGCCAGCAGCTTAGATTACCTAAACACTGAAGCTTTCTTT. The encoded protein is CASSLDYLNTEAFF.